The 3 T cell receptor beta chains below come from one sample, sequenced in a study of graft-versus-host responses after intestinal transplantation. TCRdb's table, derived via immunoSEQ multiplex PCR, lists solely in-frame clones and lacks some. The sample lists 98,000 or so clones, roughly 82% seen once, with 1.4% in the top ten. The input for sequencing was PBMCs, taken 255 days after intestinal transplant. Every receptor here comes from a human patient who received an intestinal transplant, so some T cells may come from the graft donor.

This clone was observed a single time. The rearrangement joins TRBV5-6 to TRBJ2-3; 7 bases match TRBD2. The CDR3 is 14 amino acids. The V gene end was trimmed by 2 bases and the J gene end by 6 bases; junction bases not matched to a gene: 6. Germline V CDR1 and CDR2: SGHDT, YYEEEE. The CDR3 sequence is CASSFILAWDTQYF. The CDR3 DNA reads TGTGCCAGCAGCTTTATACTAGCGTGGGATACGCAGTATTTT.

This clone occurred a few times. V gene TRBV28 combines with J gene TRBJ2-7; tentatively, D is TRBD1 (6 bases). The CDR3 is 13 amino acids. Germline CDR1 MDHEN, CDR2 SYDVKM. Trimming took off 6 bases at V and 2 bases at J, with 11 bases between the two ends. The CDR3 nucleotides are TGTGCCAGCAGCCCACAGGGAACCTACGAGCAGTACTTC. Translating it yields CASSPQGTYEQYF.

The chain uses TRBV5-1 and TRBJ2-7; 12 bases align to TRBD2. The CDR3 sequence is 16 residues long. Germline trimming cut 4 bases from V and 4 bases from J; bases unmatched to any gene: 9. CDR1 is SGHRS, CDR2 YFSETQ, per germline. CDR3 coding DNA: TGCGCCAGCAGCCCAGGGACTAGCGGGTTCTCATACGAGCAGTACTTC. It codes for CASSPGTSGFSYEQYF.